These 12 T cell receptor beta chains were sequenced from one sample in a study of T cells in Graves' hyperthyroidism and ophthalmopathy. TCR beta CDR3 regions were amplified from RNA transcripts. HTBI primers were employed in a first-round RT-PCR of the TCR CDR3. Each CDR3 protein is one row after TCRdb ran MiXCR on the multiplex PCR reads. Among about 840,000 distinct CDR3 sequences, roughly 40% were seen once, and the ten largest hold more than 7%. Sequenced: blood. The receptor set was obtained from a young man with Graves' hyperthyroidism.

This clonotype came up a few times. This chain links TRBV11-2 with TRBJ1-6; maybe TRBD1 (5 bases). The CDR3 loop spans 15 amino acids. Trimming stripped 2 bases from V and 5 bases from J, with 10 bases between. Germline V gives CDR1 SGHAT, CDR2 FQNNGV. The CDR3, as DNA: TGTGCCAGCAGCTTATCAGGGCCCCATAATTCACCCCTCCACTTT. As protein: CASSLSGPHNSPLHF.

About this clonotype itself: This may come from a read error, since a much larger clone is one base off. The chain has TRBV7-2 and TRBJ1-6; D unresolved. The CDR3 has 13 residues. CDR1 is SGHTA and CDR2 is FQGNSA in the germline V gene. The CDR3: CASSFRYNSPLYF. Written as DNA, the CDR3 is TGTGCCAGCAGCTTCCGGTATAATTCACCCCTCTACTTT.

This clonotype was detected a few times. This chain uses TRBV19 with TRBJ2-5, with D perhaps being TRBD1 or TRBD2 (5 bases each). Germline V gene lookup returns CDR1 LNHDA and CDR2 SQIVND (reference sequence). The CDR3 contains 16 residues. Trimming cost V 3 bases and J 4 bases, with 18 bases left between them. The CDR3 region has the DNA TGTGCCAGTAGTATCGGTTATGGGGGAGTAGGAGAGACCCAGTACTTC. Protein: CASSIGYGGVGETQYF. The full variable domain, in which reference TRBV19 and TRBJ2-5 provide the parts outside the CDR3, is DGGITQSPKYLFRKEGQNVTLSCEQNLNHDAMYWYRQDPGQGLRLIYYSQIVNDFQKGDIAEGYSVSREKKESFPLTVTSAQKNPTAFYLCASSIGYGGVGETQYFGPGTRLLVL.

The chain joins TRBV12-3 or TRBV12-4 to TRBJ2-7; D remains unclear. This CDR3 contains 11 residues. V was cut by 5 bases and J by 8 bases, with 10 bases left in between. DNA of the CDR3: TGTGCCAGCAGTAACCTACGCAAGCAGTACTTC. Protein: CASSNLRKQYF.

V and J are TRBV7-8 and TRBJ1-1, with D possibly matching TRBD1 (5 bases). Germline CDR1 and CDR2: SGHVS and FQNEAQ. CDR3 length equals 16 residues. V dropped 5 bases and J dropped 5 bases, with 21 bases sitting between them. CDR3 sequence (DNA): TGTGCCAGCAGCCATACCGGGACGGCCCCGAGGACTGAAGCTTTCTTT. Its translation is CASSHTGTAPRTEAFF.

The table lists this clonotype with many counts. CDR3 region: CSVEEVGGPQHF. As DNA, the CDR3 is TGCAGCGTTGAAGAAGTGGGGGGTCCCCAGCATTTT. The chain joins TRBV29-1 to TRBJ1-5; tentatively, D is TRBD1 (5 bases). The CDR3 sequence is 12 residues long. Between the trimmed V and J ends, which lost 0 bases and 10 bases, there was a span of 10 bases. Germline CDR1 SQVTM, CDR2 ANQGSEA.

The chain recombines TRBV15 with TRBJ2-2; D is ambiguous. Deletions cut 3 bases from V and 0 bases from J, with 11 bases between. This CDR3 spans 16 amino acids. Germline CDR1 is LNHNV and CDR2 is YYDKDF (reference sequence). Here the CDR3 reads CATSSLAGTNTGELFF. CDR3 nucleotides: TGTGCCACCAGCAGCTTAGCAGGCACGAACACCGGGGAGCTGTTTTTT.

The table lists this clonotype with a few counts. This CDR3 is missing its conserved last phenylalanine or tryptophan, likely due to a read error. This chain uses TRBV7-9 with TRBJ1-2; D not certain. The germline V gene encodes CDR1 SEHNR and CDR2 FQNEAQ (reference sequence). The length of the CDR3 is 13 residues. With 0 bases removed from V and 4 bases from J, the gap between germline ends came to 6 bases. CDR3 sequence reads: CASSLATGYGYTL. Written as DNA, the CDR3 is TGTGCCAGCAGCTTAGCGACTGGCTATGGCTACACCCTC.

In this sample, this clonotype turned up many times. The J gene is TRBJ2-2, the V gene TRBV10-3, with 7 bases identical to TRBD2. In germline, CDR1 is ENHRY, CDR2 SYGVKD. This CDR3 contains 13 residues. The V gene end was trimmed by 7 bases and the J gene end by 6 bases; junction bases not matched to a gene: 5. In DNA form, the CDR3 reads TGTGCCATCAAGACTAGCCAGTCCGGGGAGCTGTTTTTT. Protein product: CAIKTSQSGELFF.

V is TRBV12-3 or TRBV12-4 and J is TRBJ2-5; D is possibly TRBD2 (5 bases). V lost 6 bases and J 3 bases, leaving 17 bases between the germline ends. CDR3 length equals 15 residues. This CDR3 reads CASSPTWGAKETQYF. CDR3 nucleotide sequence: TGTGCCAGCAGCCCGACTTGGGGAGCTAAAGAGACCCAGTACTTC.

This sequence joins TRBV7-3 and TRBJ2-7; D is undetermined. CDR1 and CDR2 (germline): SGHTA, FQGTGA. The CDR3 covers 13 residues. V was cut by 5 bases and J by 2 bases, with 10 bases left in between. CDR3 region: CASSPKGTYEQYF. The CDR3 coding sequence is TGTGCCAGCAGCCCTAAGGGTACCTACGAGCAGTACTTC.

This clonotype came up many times. The chain is built from TRBV7-9 and TRBJ2-2; 8 bases agree with TRBD1. This CDR3 spans 16 amino acids. Germline loops: CDR1 SEHNR, CDR2 FQNEAQ (reference sequence). V lost 5 bases and J lost 0; bases outside the gene matches: 5. CDR3 loop: CASSRGQGANTGELFF. In DNA, the CDR3 is TGTGCCAGCAGCCGCGGACAGGGAGCGAACACCGGGGAGCTGTTTTTT.